These 7 T cell receptor beta chains originate from one sample sequenced in a study of blood T cell repertoires in COVID-19. TCRdb keeps only in-frame clones here, not all; method: immunoSEQ multiplex PCR. The data contain 54,000 or so clones, about 87% of them singletons. The sample consisted of peripheral blood. The receptors stem from a human donor in a cohort sampled during active COVID-19.

The V call is TRBV15, the J call TRBJ2-4, with 9 positions matching TRBD2. This CDR3 comprises 17 residues. Germline CDR1 LNHNV, CDR2 YYDKDF (reference sequence). With 5 bases clipped from V and 3 bases from J, the junction kept 11 bases outside the gene matches. For the CDR3, the DNA is TGTGCCACCAGCGTACCAGCGGGGGGACTTTTCAAAAACATTCAGTACTTC. Residues: CATSVPAGGLFKNIQYF.

The chain carries TRBV5-1 and TRBJ2-3; tentative D call: TRBD1 (6 bases). The CDR3 loop spans 16 amino acids. In germline, CDR1 is SGHRS, CDR2 YFSETQ. V dropped 0 bases and J dropped 0 bases, with 11 bases sitting between them. CDR3 nucleotides: TGCGCCAGCAGCTTGGAAGGACAGACCAGCACAGATACGCAGTATTTT. Its protein is CASSLEGQTSTDTQYF.

The rearrangement uses TRBV18 and TRBJ1-1, with TRBD1 matching over 8 bases. This CDR3 is 16 amino acids long. V lost 0 bases and J lost 3; bases outside the gene matches: 6. Germline CDR1 reads KGHSH; CDR2 reads LQKENI. The CDR3 DNA is TGTGCCAGCTCACCACCGACAGGGGATGTGGACACTGAAGCTTTCTTT. Its translation: CASSPPTGDVDTEAFF.

The J gene is TRBJ1-2, the V gene TRBV4-3, with no clear D. Germline CDR1 and CDR2: LGHNA and YSLEER. This CDR3 has 15 residues. Trimming removed 1 base from V and 8 bases from J, with 17 bases in between. The CDR3 DNA follows: TGCGCCAGCAGCCAAGCTCTAGGACTTGTGGGGGGCTACACCTTC. It encodes CASSQALGLVGGYTF.

V and J are TRBV27 and TRBJ2-3; a possible D gene is TRBD1 (6 bases). CDR3 length equals 19 residues. V was pared by 3 bases and J by 2 bases, with 24 bases between. The V gene's germline CDR1 is MNHEY and CDR2 SMNVEV (reference sequence). The CDR3 DNA reads as TGTGCCAGCAGTTTCCCGGTAACCTACAGGGATTCGTACACAGATACGCAGTATTTT. Its protein is CASSFPVTYRDSYTDTQYF.

The chain combines TRBV5-4 with TRBJ2-3; D might be TRBD2 (7 bases). V lost 1 base, J lost 2 bases, and 17 bases lay in between. The germline V gene encodes CDR1 SGHNT and CDR2 YYREEE (reference sequence). The CDR3 is 17 residues long. Here the CDR3 DNA reads TGTGCCAGCAGCTTGACAGGCTTCGGGGGGCTCACAGATACGCAGTATTTT. The encoded protein is CASSLTGFGGLTDTQYF.

The CDR3 loop is CASRGLPGQGAGLAGANVLTF. For the CDR3, the DNA is TGCGCCAGCAGAGGATTACCGGGACAGGGGGCTGGTTTGGCTGGGGCCAACGTCCTGACTTTC. The chain joins TRBV10-2 to TRBJ2-6, with 12 bases that match TRBD1. The CDR3 has 21 residues. CDR1 is WSHSY, CDR2 SAAADI, per germline. V lost 6 bases to trimming and J lost 2 bases; unmatched junction nucleotides: 17.